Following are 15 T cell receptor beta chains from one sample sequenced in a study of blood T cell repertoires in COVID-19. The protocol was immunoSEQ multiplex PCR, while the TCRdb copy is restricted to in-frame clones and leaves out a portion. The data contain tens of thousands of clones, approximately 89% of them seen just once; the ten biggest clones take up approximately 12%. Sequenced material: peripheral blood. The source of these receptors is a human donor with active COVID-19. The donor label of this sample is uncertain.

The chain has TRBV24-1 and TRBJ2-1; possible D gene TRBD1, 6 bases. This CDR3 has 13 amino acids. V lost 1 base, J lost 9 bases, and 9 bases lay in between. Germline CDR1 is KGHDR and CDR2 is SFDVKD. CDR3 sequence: CATSDLRGTEQFF. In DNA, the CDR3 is TGTGCCACCAGTGATTTAAGGGGGACTGAGCAGTTCTTC.

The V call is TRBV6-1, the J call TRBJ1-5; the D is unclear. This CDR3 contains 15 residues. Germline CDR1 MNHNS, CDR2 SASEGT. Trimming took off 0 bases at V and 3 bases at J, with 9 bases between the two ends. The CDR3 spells CASSEAPGYNQPQHF. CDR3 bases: TGTGCCAGCAGTGAAGCGCCGGGGTACAATCAGCCCCAGCATTTT.

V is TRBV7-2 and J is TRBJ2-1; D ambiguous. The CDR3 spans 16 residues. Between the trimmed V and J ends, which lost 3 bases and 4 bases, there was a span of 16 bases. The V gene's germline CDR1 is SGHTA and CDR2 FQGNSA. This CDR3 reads CASSFVERLRYNEQFF. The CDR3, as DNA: TGTGCCAGCAGCTTTGTCGAGAGGCTAAGATACAATGAGCAGTTCTTC.

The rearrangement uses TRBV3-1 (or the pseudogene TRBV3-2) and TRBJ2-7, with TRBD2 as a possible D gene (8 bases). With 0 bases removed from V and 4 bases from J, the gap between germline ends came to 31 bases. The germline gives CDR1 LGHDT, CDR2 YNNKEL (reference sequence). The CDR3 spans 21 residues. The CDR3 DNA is TGTGCCAGCAGCCAAGAAAGTGGACAGGCCGGGACTAGTGGTTACGGTTACGAGCAGTACTTC. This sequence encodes CASSQESGQAGTSGYGYEQYF.

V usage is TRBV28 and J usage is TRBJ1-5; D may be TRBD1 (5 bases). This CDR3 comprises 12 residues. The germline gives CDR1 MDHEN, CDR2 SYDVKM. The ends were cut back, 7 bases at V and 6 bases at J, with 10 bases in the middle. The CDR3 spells CASKPGGQPQHF. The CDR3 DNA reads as TGTGCCAGCAAACCCGGGGGTCAGCCCCAGCATTTT.

Here the CDR3 reads CASSAAGGGYTF. The CDR3 DNA reads TGTGCCAGCAGTGCCGCGGGGGGTGGCTACACCTTC. This chain joins TRBV6-6 and TRBJ1-2; weak D call: TRBD1 (5 bases). The CDR3 spans 12 residues. Germline V CDR1 and CDR2: MNHNY, SVGAGI (reference sequence). Deletions cut 5 bases from V and 7 bases from J, with 11 bases between.

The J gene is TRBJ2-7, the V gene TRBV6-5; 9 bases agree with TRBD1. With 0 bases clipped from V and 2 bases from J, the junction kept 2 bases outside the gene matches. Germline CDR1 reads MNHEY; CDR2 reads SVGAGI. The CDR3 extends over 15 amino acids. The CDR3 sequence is CASSYSGQGTYEQYF. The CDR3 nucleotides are TGTGCCAGCAGTTACTCGGGACAGGGCACCTACGAGCAGTACTTC.

The DNA of the CDR3 is TGTGCCAGCAGCTTGGGGGGGGAGGGCAATGAGCAGTTCTTC. Its translation: CASSLGGEGNEQFF. The chain is built from TRBV5-4 and TRBJ2-1, with 7 bases matching TRBD2. The CDR3 consists of 14 residues. The germline V gene encodes CDR1 SGHNT and CDR2 YYREEE (reference sequence). Losses at the gene ends were 0 bases for V and 6 bases for J; bases not matched to a gene: 3.

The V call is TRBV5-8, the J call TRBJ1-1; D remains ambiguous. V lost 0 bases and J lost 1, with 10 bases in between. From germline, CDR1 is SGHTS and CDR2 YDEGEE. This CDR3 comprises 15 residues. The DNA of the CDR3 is TGTGCCAGCAGCTTGGGTCTAGGGAGGAACACTGAAGCTTTCTTT. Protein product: CASSLGLGRNTEAFF. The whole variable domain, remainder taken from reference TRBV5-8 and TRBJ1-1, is EAGVTQSPTHLIKTRGQQATLRCSPISGHTSVYWYQQALGLGLQFLLWYDEGEERNRGNFPPRFSGRQFPNYSSELNVNALELEDSALYLCASSLGLGRNTEAFFGQGTRLTVV.

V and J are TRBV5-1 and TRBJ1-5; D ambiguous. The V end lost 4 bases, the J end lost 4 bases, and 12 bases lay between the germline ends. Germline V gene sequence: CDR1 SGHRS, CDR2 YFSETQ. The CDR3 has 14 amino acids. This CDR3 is CASSADGLNQPQHF. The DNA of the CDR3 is TGCGCCAGCAGCGCTGACGGACTTAATCAGCCCCAGCATTTT.

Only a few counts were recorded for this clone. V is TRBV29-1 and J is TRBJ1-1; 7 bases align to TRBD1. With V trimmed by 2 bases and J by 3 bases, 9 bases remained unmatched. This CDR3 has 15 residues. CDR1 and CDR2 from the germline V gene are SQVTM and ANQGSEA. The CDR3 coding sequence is TGCAGCGTTGAAAGAAGGGGGCGAAGGGACACTGAAGCTTTCTTT. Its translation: CSVERRGRRDTEAFF. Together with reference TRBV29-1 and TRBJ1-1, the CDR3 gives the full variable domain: SAVISQKPSRDICQRGTSLTIQCQVDSQVTMMFWYRQQPGQSLTLIATANQGSEATYESGFVIDKFPISRPNLTFSTLTVSNMSPEDSSIYLCSVERRGRRDTEAFFGQGTRLTVV.

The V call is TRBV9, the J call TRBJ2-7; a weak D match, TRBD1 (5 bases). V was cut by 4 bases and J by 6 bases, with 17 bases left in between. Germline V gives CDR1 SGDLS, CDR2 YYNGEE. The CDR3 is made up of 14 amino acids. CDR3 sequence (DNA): TGTGCCAGCAGCCCCGCCCCAGGGTTTAGCGAGCAGTACTTC. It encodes CASSPAPGFSEQYF.

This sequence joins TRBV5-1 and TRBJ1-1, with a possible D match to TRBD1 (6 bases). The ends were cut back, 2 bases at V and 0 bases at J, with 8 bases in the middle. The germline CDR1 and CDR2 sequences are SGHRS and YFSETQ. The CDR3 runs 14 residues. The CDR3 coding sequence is TGCGCCAGCAGCTTCCAGGGGCTGAACACTGAAGCTTTCTTT. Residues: CASSFQGLNTEAFF. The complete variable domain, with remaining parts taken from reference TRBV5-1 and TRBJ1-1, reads KAGVTQTPRYLIKTRGQQVTLSCSPISGHRSVSWYQQTPGQGLQFLFEYFSETQRNKGNFPGRFSGRQFSNSRSEMNVSTLELGDSALYLCASSFQGLNTEAFFGQGTRLTVV.

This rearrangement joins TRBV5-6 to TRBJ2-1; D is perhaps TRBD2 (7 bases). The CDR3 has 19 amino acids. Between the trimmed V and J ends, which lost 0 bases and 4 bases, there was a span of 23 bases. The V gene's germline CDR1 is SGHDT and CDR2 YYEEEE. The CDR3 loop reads CASSLANRGASGSYNEQFF. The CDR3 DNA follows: TGTGCCAGCAGCTTGGCTAACCGGGGGGCCTCGGGATCTTACAATGAGCAGTTCTTC.

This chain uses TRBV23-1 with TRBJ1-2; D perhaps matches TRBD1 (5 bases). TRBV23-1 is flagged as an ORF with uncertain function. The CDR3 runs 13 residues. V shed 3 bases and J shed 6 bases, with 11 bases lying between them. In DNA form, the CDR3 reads TGCGCCAGCAGTCAGGGGGAGGTCCATGGCTACACCTTC. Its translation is CASSQGEVHGYTF.